This T cell receptor beta chain was documented in a study of regulatory T cells in long-lasting Graves disease. General study results and limits: Clonotypes that were public and shared totalled fewer than 3,500 in persistent patients versus 966 in new patients.

Turning to this clonotype: Its antigen is not known.

The time point here: persistent/refractory GD, antithyroid drugs over 5 years with positive TRAb. Construction of the TCR library relied on RNA isolated from PBMCs. By American Thyroid Association guidelines, Graves' disease was diagnosed in the cohort. Both iRepertoire HTBI primers and Arm-PCR of CDR3 regions were used to build the TCR beta libraries. Original methodology: The study identified about 60 TRBV and 14 to 15 TRBJ segments across samples. TCRdb re-derived calls from the multiplex PCR reads in MiXCR, one entry per CDR3 protein. V and J calls and clone size were set by TCRdb, not the authors. The sample has 350,000 to 450,000 distinct CDR3 sequences, roughly 24% seen once. The sequence was obtained from a woman aged 40-49 years with Graves disease. The starting material was peripheral blood mononuclear cells (PBMCs), obtained when the disease was refractory, from a patient treated with antithyroid drugs.

This CDR3 is CASSQAGTLWNEQFF. CDR3 bases: TGTGCCAGCAGCCAAGCCGGGACCTTGTGGAATGAGCAGTTCTTC. The V gene is TRBV3-1, the J gene TRBJ2-1, with D possibly being TRBD1 or TRBD2 (5 bases each). Per germline, CDR1 LGHDT and CDR2 YNNKEL (reference sequence). V was clipped by 1 base and J by 7 bases, with 14 bases between them. The CDR3 totals 15 residues.